The 22 T cell receptor beta chains listed next were all sequenced from one sample in a study of patients and donors after allogeneic stem cell transplantation. TCRdb re-derived calls from the RT-PCR reads in MiXCR, one entry per CDR3 protein. Of hundreds of thousands of distinct CDR3 sequences detected, 15% to 20% appear once; the ten largest clones hold around 6.8%. The sample consisted of blood, either unsorted or a sorted T cell fraction (not recorded which). Receptors were obtained from a human donor who was either an allogeneic HSCT recipient or a stem cell or donor lymphocyte infusion donor (not recorded which). It is not recorded whose cells these are; they may come from a transplant donor.

The V call is TRBV12-3 or TRBV12-4, the J call TRBJ1-2, with a weak D call TRBD1 (6 bases). The CDR3 length is 13 residues. With 5 bases removed from V and 5 bases from J, the gap between germline ends came to 12 bases. CDR3 region: CASSLRTAYGYTF. CDR3 coding DNA: TGTGCCAGCAGTCTACGGACAGCGTATGGCTACACCTTC.

This clonotype was observed many times. The V call is TRBV5-1, the J call TRBJ2-1, with D unresolved. The CDR3 consists of 12 residues. Germline CDR1 and CDR2: SGHRS and YFSETQ. V lost 4 bases and J 5 bases, leaving 7 bases between the germline ends. Here the CDR3 DNA reads TGCGCCAGCAGCGTCGTTAACAATGAGCAGTTCTTC. Translating it yields CASSVVNNEQFF. Full variable domain (missing parts from reference TRBV5-1 and TRBJ2-1): KAGVTQTPRYLIKTRGQQVTLSCSPISGHRSVSWYQQTPGQGLQFLFEYFSETQRNKGNFPGRFSGRQFSNSRSEMNVSTLELGDSALYLCASSVVNNEQFFGPGTRLTVL.

This clonotype was seen only a few times. This rearrangement joins TRBV12-3 or TRBV12-4 to TRBJ1-2; the D gene is possibly TRBD1 (5 bases). Deletions cut 6 bases from V and 4 bases from J, with 12 bases between. The CDR3 consists of 13 residues. The CDR3 here is CASSRDGGYGYTF. The CDR3 DNA sequence: TGTGCCAGCAGCAGGGACGGGGGCTATGGCTACACCTTC.

This chain uses TRBV25-1 with TRBJ2-1; TRBD2 matches at 14 bases. This CDR3 is built from 16 residues. V lost 4 bases to trimming and J lost 12 bases; unmatched junction nucleotides: 11. CDR1 is MGHDK and CDR2 is SYGVNS in the germline V gene. The CDR3 loop reads CASSGPPGLAGAGQFF. CDR3 coding DNA: TGTGCCAGCAGTGGCCCCCCGGGACTAGCGGGGGCAGGGCAGTTCTTC.

This clonotype was seen many times. J is TRBJ2-3 and V is TRBV12-3 or TRBV12-4; 10 nucleotides align to TRBD2. The length of the CDR3 is 18 residues. V gave up 2 bases and J gave up 0 bases; unmatched junction bases: 8. CDR3 in amino acids: CASSLSPSGGRSTDTQYF. The CDR3 DNA reads TGTGCCAGCAGTTTATCGCCTAGCGGGGGCCGGAGCACAGATACGCAGTATTTT.

This chain uses TRBV12-3 or TRBV12-4 with TRBJ1-2; D is undetermined. CDR3 length: 14 amino acids. V dropped 5 bases and J dropped 0 bases, with 10 bases sitting between them. CDR3: CASSPGIPNYGYTF. CDR3 nucleotides: TGTGCCAGCAGTCCCGGAATACCTAACTATGGCTACACCTTC.

This clonotype was found many times. This rearrangement joins TRBV24-1 to TRBJ2-1; D is uncertain. The CDR3 spans 12 residues. V dropped 4 bases and J dropped 9 bases, with 9 bases sitting between them. The germline gives CDR1 KGHDR, CDR2 SFDVKD. The CDR3 here is CATSDPLSEQFF. The CDR3 DNA is TGTGCCACCAGTGACCCTTTGAGTGAGCAGTTCTTC.

This clonotype appeared many times. The rearrangement links TRBV12-3 or TRBV12-4 to TRBJ2-3, with 10 nucleotides matching TRBD2. The CDR3 contains 16 residues. V was clipped by 5 bases and J by 1 base; unmatched bases: 6. Here the CDR3 reads CASSPRTSGRTDTQYF. The DNA for the CDR3 is TGTGCCAGCAGTCCCCGGACTAGCGGCCGCACAGATACGCAGTATTTT.

In this sample, this clonotype turned up a few times. The CDR3 loop is CASSQDEQGLNEKLFF. CDR3 bases: TGTGCCAGCAGCCAAGATGAACAGGGGCTTAATGAAAAACTGTTTTTT. This chain connects TRBV4-2 to TRBJ1-4, with 7 bases that match TRBD1. Per the germline V gene, CDR1 is LGHNA and CDR2 is YNFKEQ. With 0 bases clipped from V and 4 bases from J, the junction kept 5 bases outside the gene matches. CDR3 length: 16 amino acids.

This clonotype has a count of ten or more. This chain connects TRBV18 to TRBJ2-7, with D possibly matching TRBD2 (5 bases). This CDR3 has 15 amino acids. Per the germline V gene, CDR1 is KGHSH and CDR2 is LQKENI. V gave up 3 bases and J gave up 1 base, with 13 bases separating them. As DNA, the CDR3 is TGTGCCAGCTCACCCTCCGGGATCCAATCCTACGAGCAGTACTTC. Its translation is CASSPSGIQSYEQYF.

The table lists this clonotype with a few counts. J is TRBJ2-1 and V is TRBV27; 8 nucleotides align to TRBD2. This CDR3 has 14 amino acids. Germline assignment: CDR1 MNHEY and CDR2 SMNVEV (reference sequence). The V gene end was trimmed by 4 bases and the J gene end by 2 bases; junction bases not matched to a gene: 1. The CDR3 protein is CASSWTSPYNEQFF. CDR3 nucleotide sequence: TGTGCCAGCAGTTGGACTAGCCCCTACAATGAGCAGTTCTTC.

This clonotype has a handful of counts. This chain connects TRBV11-1 to TRBJ1-4; TRBD1 matches 10 bases. The germline V gene encodes CDR1 SGHAT and CDR2 FQDESV (reference sequence). V shed 6 bases and J 0 bases; nucleotides not matched to a gene: 10. The CDR3 is 18 amino acids. The CDR3 reads CASRRSTGGLSTNEKLFF. DNA of the CDR3: TGTGCCAGCAGACGCTCGACAGGGGGCCTGTCAACTAATGAAAAACTGTTTTTT.

The V call is TRBV27, the J call TRBJ2-7, with D possibly TRBD1 on 5 matching bases. In germline, CDR1 is MNHEY, CDR2 SMNVEV (reference sequence). Trimming pared 8 bases from V and 2 bases from J, leaving 16 bases between. The CDR3 length is 14 residues. The CDR3 DNA follows: TGTGCCAGCGCGTACCGCCTGGGGCCCTACGAGCAGTACTTC. Amino acid sequence: CASAYRLGPYEQYF.

This clonotype has at least ten counts. The chain has TRBV18 and TRBJ2-1; no reliable D call. The V end was cut by 0 bases, the J end by 5 bases, with 5 bases between. This CDR3 is built from 13 residues. Germline loops: CDR1 KGHSH, CDR2 LQKENI. CDR3 in amino acids: CASSPPEDNEQFF. The CDR3 DNA reads TGTGCCAGCTCACCACCAGAAGACAATGAGCAGTTCTTC.

In this sample, this clonotype turned up many times. V is TRBV5-1 and J is TRBJ2-3, with D perhaps matching TRBD1 (5 bases). In germline, CDR1 is SGHRS, CDR2 YFSETQ. The CDR3 totals 12 residues. Between the trimmed V and J ends, which lost 3 bases and 6 bases, there was a span of 8 bases. CDR3 sequence: CASSSGLDTQYF. The CDR3 coding sequence is TGCGCCAGCAGCTCAGGGTTGGATACGCAGTATTTT.

V and J are TRBV6-2 or TRBV6-3 and TRBJ1-1; tentative D call: TRBD1 (5 bases). With 2 bases removed from V and 0 bases from J, the gap between germline ends came to 13 bases. Germline V gene lookup returns CDR1 MNHEY and CDR2 SVGEGT. The CDR3 has 16 residues. The CDR3 spells CASSYISSGLNTEAFF. DNA of the CDR3: TGTGCCAGCAGTTACATATCTTCAGGGCTGAACACTGAAGCTTTCTTT.

This clonotype was picked up a small number of times. The V gene is TRBV12-3 or TRBV12-4, the J gene TRBJ2-5; perhaps TRBD2 as D (5 bases). CDR3 length: 13 residues. Trimming pared 2 bases from V and 4 bases from J, leaving 8 bases between. CDR3 residues: CASSLLGRETQYF. CDR3 DNA: TGTGCCAGCAGTTTACTGGGGAGAGAGACCCAGTACTTC.

The gene calls are TRBV29-1 and TRBJ1-1; D gene unclear. CDR1 and CDR2 from the germline V gene are SQVTM and ANQGSEA. V gave up 7 bases and J gave up 5 bases, with 17 bases separating them. This CDR3 spans 13 amino acids. The CDR3: CSAGETTWTEAFF. The CDR3, as DNA: TGCAGCGCCGGGGAGACTACGTGGACTGAAGCTTTCTTT.

This clonotype was seen only a few times. The chain employs TRBV29-1 and TRBJ1-1, with TRBD1 as a possible D gene (5 bases). V lost 6 bases and J 5 bases, leaving 10 bases between the germline ends. CDR1 and CDR2 (germline): SQVTM, ANQGSEA. There are 11 residues in the CDR3. This CDR3 is CSVEKGTEAFF. In nucleotides, the CDR3 is TGCAGCGTGGAAAAGGGGACTGAAGCTTTCTTT.

This clonotype occurred once. This rearrangement joins TRBV5-1 to TRBJ2-1; TRBD2 matches at 9 bases. The CDR3 loop spans 15 amino acids. V lost 4 bases to trimming and J lost 8 bases; unmatched junction nucleotides: 10. The germline CDR1 and CDR2 sequences are SGHRS and YFSETQ. CDR3 amino acids: CASSRIAGVLDEQFF. The DNA of the CDR3 is TGCGCCAGCAGCAGAATAGCGGGAGTGTTAGATGAGCAGTTCTTC.

The chain links TRBV5-1 to TRBJ2-3, with D possibly called TRBD1 or TRBD2 (5 bases each). Germline lookup yields CDR1 SGHRS and CDR2 YFSETQ. The CDR3 length is 15 residues. Trimming removed 0 bases at V and 3 bases at J, with 11 bases between. CDR3 residues: CASSLVGPQTDTQYF. CDR3 coding DNA: TGCGCCAGCAGCTTGGTGGGACCCCAGACAGATACGCAGTATTTT.

The chain links TRBV7-8 to TRBJ1-1; D is undetermined. This CDR3 has 12 amino acids. Trimming stripped 4 bases from V and 4 bases from J, with 7 bases between. Germline assignment: CDR1 SGHVS and CDR2 FQNEAQ. CDR3 DNA: TGTGCCAGCAGCTATCAAAGCACTGAAGCTTTCTTT. It codes for CASSYQSTEAFF. Using reference TRBV7-8 and TRBJ1-1 for the parts outside the CDR3, the full variable domain is GAGVSQSPRYKVAKRGQDVALRCDPISGHVSLFWYQQALGQGPEFLTYFQNEAQLDKSGLPSDRFFAERPEGSVSTLKIQRTQQEDSAVYLCASSYQSTEAFFGQGTRLTVV.